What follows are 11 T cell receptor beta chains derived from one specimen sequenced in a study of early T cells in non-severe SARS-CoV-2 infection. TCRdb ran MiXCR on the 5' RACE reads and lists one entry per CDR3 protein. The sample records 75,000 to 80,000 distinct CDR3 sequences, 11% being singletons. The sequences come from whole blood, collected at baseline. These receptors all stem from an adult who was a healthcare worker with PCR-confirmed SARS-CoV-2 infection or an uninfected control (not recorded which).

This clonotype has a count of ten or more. The CDR3 sequence: CASSFQPNPNTEAFF. In DNA, the CDR3 is TGTGCCAGCAGCTTCCAGCCAAATCCGAACACTGAAGCTTTCTTT. The V gene is TRBV11-2, the J gene TRBJ1-1, with D hard to call. In germline, CDR1 is SGHAT, CDR2 FQNNGV. This CDR3 contains 15 residues. Trimming cost V 3 bases and J 1 base, with 12 bases left between them.

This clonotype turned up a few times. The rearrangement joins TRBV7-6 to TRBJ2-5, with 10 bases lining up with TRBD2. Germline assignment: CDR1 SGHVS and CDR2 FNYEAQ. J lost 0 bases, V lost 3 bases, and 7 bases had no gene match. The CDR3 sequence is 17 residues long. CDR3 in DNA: TGTGCCAGCAGCTTCAGTACTAGCGGGATGTACCAAGAGACCCAGTACTTC. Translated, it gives CASSFSTSGMYQETQYF.

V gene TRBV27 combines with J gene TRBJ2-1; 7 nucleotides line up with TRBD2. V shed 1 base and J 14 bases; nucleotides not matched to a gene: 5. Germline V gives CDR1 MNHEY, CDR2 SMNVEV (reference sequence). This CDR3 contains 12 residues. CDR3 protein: CASSLYGGGEFF. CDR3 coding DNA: TGTGCCAGCAGTTTATATGGGGGGGGAGAGTTCTTC.

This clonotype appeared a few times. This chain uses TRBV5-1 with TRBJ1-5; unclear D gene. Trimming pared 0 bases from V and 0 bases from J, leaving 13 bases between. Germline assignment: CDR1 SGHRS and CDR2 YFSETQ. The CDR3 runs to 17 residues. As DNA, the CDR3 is TGCGCCAGCAGCTTGGGTGGAGGTGACCTTAGCAATCAGCCCCAGCATTTT. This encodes CASSLGGGDLSNQPQHF.

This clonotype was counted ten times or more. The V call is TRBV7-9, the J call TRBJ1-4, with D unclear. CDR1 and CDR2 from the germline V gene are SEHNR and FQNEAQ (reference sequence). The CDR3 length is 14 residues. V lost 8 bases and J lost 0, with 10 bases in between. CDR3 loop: CASQPLATNEKLFF. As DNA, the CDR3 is TGTGCCAGCCAGCCACTTGCAACTAATGAAAAACTGTTTTTT.

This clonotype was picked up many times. CDR3 coding DNA: TGCAGTGCTGGGTCGACCACTAGCGGGGACCACAATGAGCAGTTCTTC. Protein sequence: CSAGSTTSGDHNEQFF. The chain is built from TRBV20-1 and TRBJ2-1; 10 nucleotides agree with TRBD2. The length of the CDR3 is 16 residues. Per germline, CDR1 DFQATT and CDR2 SNEGSKA (reference sequence). J gave up 5 bases and V 5 bases, and 12 bases lay outside the gene matches.

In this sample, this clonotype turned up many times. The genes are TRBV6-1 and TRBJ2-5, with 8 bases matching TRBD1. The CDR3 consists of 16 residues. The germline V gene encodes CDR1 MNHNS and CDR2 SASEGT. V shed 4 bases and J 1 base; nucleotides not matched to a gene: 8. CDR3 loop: CASSGRDRTFQETQYF. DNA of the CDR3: TGTGCCAGCAGTGGCAGGGACAGGACCTTCCAAGAGACCCAGTACTTC.

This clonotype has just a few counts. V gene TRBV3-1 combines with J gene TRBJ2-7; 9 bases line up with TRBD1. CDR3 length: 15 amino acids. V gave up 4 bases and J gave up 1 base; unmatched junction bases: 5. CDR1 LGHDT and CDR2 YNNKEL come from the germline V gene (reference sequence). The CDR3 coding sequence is TGTGCCAGCAGCCCTCTCGGGACAGGGTCCTACGAGCAGTACTTC. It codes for CASSPLGTGSYEQYF.

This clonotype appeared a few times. The CDR3 DNA sequence: TGTGCCAGCTCTACCACCACAGATACGCAGTATTTT. This codes for CASSTTTDTQYF. The genes are TRBV19 and TRBJ2-3; D is undetermined. The CDR3 covers 12 residues. V was clipped by 9 bases and J by 2 bases, with 9 bases between them. CDR1 and CDR2 from the germline V gene are LNHDA and SQIVND (reference sequence).

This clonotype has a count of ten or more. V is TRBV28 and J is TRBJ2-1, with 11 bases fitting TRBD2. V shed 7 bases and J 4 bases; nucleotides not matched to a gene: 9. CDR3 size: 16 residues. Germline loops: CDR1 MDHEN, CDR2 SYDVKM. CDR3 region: CASTPTLAGGYNEQFF. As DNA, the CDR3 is TGTGCCAGCACTCCCACCCTAGCGGGGGGATACAATGAGCAGTTCTTC.

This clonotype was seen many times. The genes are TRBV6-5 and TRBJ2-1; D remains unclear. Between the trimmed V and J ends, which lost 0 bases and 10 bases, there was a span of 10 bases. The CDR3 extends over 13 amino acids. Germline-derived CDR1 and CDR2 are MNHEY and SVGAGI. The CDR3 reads CASSYSFGDEQFF. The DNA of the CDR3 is TGTGCCAGCAGTTACTCATTCGGAGACGAGCAGTTCTTC.